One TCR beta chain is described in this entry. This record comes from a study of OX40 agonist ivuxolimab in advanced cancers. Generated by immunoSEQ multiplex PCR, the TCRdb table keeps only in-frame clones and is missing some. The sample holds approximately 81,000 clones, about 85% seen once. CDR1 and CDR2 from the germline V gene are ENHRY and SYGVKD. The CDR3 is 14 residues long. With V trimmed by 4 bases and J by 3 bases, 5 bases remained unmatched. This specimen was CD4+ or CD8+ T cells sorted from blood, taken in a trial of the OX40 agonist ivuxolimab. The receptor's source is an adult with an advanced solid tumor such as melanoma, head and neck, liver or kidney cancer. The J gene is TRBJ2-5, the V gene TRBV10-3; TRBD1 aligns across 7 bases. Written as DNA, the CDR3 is TGTGCCATCAGTGCGTTGACAGGGAAAGAGACCCAGTACTTC. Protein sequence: CAISALTGKETQYF.